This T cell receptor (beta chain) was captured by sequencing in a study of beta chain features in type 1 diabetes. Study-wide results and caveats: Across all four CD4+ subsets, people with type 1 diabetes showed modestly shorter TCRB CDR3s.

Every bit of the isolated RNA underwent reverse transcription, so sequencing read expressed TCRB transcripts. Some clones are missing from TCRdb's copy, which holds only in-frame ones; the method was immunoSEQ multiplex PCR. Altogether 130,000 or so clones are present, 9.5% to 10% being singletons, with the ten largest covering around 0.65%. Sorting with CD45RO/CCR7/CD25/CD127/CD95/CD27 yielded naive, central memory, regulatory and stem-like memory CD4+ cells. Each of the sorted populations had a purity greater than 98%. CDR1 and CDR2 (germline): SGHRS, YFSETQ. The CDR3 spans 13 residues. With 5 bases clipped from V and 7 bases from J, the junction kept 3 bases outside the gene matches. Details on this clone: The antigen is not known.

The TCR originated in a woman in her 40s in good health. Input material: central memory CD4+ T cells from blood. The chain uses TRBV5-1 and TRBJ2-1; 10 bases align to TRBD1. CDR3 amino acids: CASRPGQGNEQFF. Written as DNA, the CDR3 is TGCGCCAGCAGGCCGGGACAGGGGAATGAGCAGTTCTTC.